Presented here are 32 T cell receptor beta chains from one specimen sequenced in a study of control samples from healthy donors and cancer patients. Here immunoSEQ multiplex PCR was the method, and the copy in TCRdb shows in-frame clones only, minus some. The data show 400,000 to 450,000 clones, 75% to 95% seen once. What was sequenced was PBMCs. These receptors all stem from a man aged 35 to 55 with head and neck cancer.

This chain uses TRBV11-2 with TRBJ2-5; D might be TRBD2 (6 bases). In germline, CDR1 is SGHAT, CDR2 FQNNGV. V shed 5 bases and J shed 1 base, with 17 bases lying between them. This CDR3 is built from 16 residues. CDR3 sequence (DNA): TGTGCCAGCAGCCGTTTCGGCGGGGAGATCCAAGAGACCCAGTACTTC. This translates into CASSRFGGEIQETQYF.

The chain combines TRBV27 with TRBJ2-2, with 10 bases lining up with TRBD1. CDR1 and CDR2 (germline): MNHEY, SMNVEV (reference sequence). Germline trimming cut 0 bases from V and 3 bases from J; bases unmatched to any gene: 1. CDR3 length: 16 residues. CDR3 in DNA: TGTGCCAGCAGTTTATCGGGGACAGGGGACACCGGGGAGCTGTTTTTT. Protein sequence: CASSLSGTGDTGELFF.

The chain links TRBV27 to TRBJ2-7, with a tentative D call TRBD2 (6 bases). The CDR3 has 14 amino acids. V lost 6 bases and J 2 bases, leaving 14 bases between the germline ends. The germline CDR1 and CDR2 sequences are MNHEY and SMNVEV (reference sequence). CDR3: CASRSRRETYEQYF. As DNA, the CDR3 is TGTGCCAGCAGGTCTAGGAGGGAGACCTACGAGCAGTACTTC.

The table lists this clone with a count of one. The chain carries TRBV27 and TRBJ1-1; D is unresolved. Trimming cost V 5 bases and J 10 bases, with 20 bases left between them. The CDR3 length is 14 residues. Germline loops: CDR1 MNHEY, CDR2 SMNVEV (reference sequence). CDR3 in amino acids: CASSPLRRPEGAFF. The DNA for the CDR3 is TGTGCCAGCAGTCCCCTACGGCGACCCGAGGGAGCTTTCTTT.

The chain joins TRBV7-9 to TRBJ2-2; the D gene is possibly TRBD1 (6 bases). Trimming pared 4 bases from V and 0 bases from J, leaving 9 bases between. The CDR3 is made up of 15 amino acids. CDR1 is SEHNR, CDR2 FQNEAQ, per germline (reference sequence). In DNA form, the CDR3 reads TGTGCCAGCAGCTCCAGACAGGCGAACACCGGGGAGCTGTTTTTT. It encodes CASSSRQANTGELFF.

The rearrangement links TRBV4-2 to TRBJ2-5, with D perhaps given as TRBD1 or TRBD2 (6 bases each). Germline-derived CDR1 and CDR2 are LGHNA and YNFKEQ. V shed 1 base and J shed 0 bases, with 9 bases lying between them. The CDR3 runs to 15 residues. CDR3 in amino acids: CASSQAGAYQETQYF. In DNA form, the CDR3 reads TGTGCCAGCAGCCAAGCGGGGGCCTACCAAGAGACCCAGTACTTC.

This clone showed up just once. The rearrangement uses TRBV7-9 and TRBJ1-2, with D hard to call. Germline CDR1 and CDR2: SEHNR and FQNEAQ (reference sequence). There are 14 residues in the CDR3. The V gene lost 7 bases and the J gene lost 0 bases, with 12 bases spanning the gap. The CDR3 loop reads CASTSRVANYGYTF. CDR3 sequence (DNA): TGTGCCAGCACCTCGAGGGTAGCTAACTATGGCTACACCTTC.

The CDR3 DNA reads as TGTGCCAGCAGTGACACAGTTTCTGGAAACACCATATATTTT. It encodes CASSDTVSGNTIYF. The chain is built from TRBV25-1 and TRBJ1-3; D is ambiguous. Between the trimmed V and J ends, which lost 3 bases and 1 base, there was a span of 7 bases. Germline-derived CDR1 and CDR2 are MGHDK and SYGVNS. CDR3 size: 14 residues.

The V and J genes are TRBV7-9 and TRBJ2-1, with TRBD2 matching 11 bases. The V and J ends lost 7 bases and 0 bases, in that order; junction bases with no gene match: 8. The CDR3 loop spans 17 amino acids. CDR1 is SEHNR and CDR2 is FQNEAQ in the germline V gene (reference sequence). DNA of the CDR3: TGTGCCAGCACCAACCCAGGGACTAGCGGCTCCTACAATGAGCAGTTCTTC. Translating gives CASTNPGTSGSYNEQFF. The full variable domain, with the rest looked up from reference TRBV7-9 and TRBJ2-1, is DTGVSQNPRHKITKRGQNVTFRCDPISEHNRLYWYRQTLGQGPEFLTYFQNEAQLEKSRLLSDRFSAERPKGSFSTLEIQRTEQGDSAMYLCASTNPGTSGSYNEQFFGPGTRLTVL.

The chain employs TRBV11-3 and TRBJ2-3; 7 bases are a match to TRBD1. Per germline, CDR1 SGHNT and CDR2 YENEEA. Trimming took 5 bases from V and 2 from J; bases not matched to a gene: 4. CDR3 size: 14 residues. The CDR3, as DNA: TGTGCCAGCAGCCAGGGGACAGCCACAGATACGCAGTATTTT. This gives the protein CASSQGTATDTQYF.

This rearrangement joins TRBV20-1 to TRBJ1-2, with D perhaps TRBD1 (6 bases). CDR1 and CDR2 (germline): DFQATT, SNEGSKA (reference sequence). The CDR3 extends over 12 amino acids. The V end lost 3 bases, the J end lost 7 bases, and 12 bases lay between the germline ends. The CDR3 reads CSASTGLGGYTF. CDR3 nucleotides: TGCAGTGCTAGTACAGGGTTGGGTGGCTACACCTTC.

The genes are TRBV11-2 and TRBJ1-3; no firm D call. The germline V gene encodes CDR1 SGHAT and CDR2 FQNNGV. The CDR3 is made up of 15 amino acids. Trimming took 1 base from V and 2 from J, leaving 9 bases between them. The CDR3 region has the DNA TGTGCCAGCAGCTTAGGGGGAGGGACTGGAAACACCATATATTTT. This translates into CASSLGGGTGNTIYF.

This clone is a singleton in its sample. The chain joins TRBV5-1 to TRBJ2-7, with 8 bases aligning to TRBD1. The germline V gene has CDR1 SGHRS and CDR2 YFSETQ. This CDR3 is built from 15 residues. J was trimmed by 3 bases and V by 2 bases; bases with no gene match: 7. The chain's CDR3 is CASSFGTGTGYEQYF. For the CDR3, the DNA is TGCGCCAGCAGCTTTGGCACCGGGACAGGCTACGAGCAGTACTTC.

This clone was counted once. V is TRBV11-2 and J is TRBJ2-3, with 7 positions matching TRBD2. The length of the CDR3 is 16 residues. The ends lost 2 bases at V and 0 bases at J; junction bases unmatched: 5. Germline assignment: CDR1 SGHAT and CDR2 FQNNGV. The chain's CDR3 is CASSLSAGHSTDTQYF. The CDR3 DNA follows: TGTGCCAGCAGCTTATCAGCGGGGCATAGCACAGATACGCAGTATTTT.

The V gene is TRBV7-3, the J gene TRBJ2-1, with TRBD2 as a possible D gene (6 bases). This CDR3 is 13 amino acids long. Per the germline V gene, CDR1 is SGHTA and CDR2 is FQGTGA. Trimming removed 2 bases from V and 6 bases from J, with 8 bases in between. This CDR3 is CASSLRGSNEQFF. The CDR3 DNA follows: TGTGCCAGCAGCTTACGGGGGTCCAATGAGCAGTTCTTC.

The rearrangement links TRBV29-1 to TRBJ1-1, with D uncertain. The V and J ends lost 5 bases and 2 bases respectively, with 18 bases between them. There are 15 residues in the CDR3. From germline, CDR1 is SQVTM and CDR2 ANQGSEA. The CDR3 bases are TGCAGCGTTCGGCGGACGGTCGATCCTAACACTGAAGCTTTCTTT. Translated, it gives CSVRRTVDPNTEAFF.

In DNA, the CDR3 is TGTGCCAGCAGCCCGGGGGGCAATCAGCCCCAGCATTTT. This gives the protein CASSPGGNQPQHF. The V call is TRBV3-1 (or the pseudogene TRBV3-2), the J call TRBJ1-5; the D gene is possibly TRBD1 (5 bases). Between the trimmed V and J ends, which lost 4 bases and 2 bases, there was a span of 6 bases. There are 13 residues in the CDR3. Per the germline V gene, CDR1 is LGHDT and CDR2 is YNNKEL (reference sequence).

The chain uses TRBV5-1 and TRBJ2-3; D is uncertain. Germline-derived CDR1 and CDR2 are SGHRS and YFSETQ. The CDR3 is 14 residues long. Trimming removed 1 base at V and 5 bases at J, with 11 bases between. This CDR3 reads CASSLWKSQDTQYF. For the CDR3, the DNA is TGCGCCAGCAGCTTGTGGAAAAGCCAAGATACGCAGTATTTT.

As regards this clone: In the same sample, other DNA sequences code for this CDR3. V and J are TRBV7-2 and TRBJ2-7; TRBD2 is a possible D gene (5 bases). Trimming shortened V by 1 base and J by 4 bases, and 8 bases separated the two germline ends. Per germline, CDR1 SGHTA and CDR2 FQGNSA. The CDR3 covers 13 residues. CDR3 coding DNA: TGTGCCAGCAGCTTAGGGAGGACGTACGAGCAGTACTTC. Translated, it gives CASSLGRTYEQYF.

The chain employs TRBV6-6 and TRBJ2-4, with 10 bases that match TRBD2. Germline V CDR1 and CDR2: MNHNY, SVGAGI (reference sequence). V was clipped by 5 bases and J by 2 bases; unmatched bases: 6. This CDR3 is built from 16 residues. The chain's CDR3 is CASSTQREGSKNIQYF. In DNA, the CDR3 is TGTGCCAGCAGTACGCAGCGGGAGGGATCCAAAAACATTCAGTACTTC.

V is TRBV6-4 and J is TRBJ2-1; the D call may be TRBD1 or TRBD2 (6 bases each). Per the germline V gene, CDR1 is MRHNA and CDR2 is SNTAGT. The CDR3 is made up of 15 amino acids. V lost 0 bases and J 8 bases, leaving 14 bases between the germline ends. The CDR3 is CASSDSGGVKDEQFF. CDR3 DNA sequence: TGTGCCAGCAGTGACTCGGGGGGCGTAAAGGATGAGCAGTTCTTC.

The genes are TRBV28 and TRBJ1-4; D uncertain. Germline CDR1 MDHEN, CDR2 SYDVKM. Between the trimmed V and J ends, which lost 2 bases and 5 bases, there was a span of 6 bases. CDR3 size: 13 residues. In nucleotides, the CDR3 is TGTGCCAGCAGTTTAGGCAGCAATGAAAAACTGTTTTTT. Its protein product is CASSLGSNEKLFF.

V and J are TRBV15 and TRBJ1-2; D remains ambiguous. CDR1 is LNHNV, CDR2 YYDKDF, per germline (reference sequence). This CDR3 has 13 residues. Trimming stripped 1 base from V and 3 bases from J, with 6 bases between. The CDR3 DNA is TGTGCCACCAGCAGAGGCCAGGACTATGGCTACACCTTC. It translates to CATSRGQDYGYTF.

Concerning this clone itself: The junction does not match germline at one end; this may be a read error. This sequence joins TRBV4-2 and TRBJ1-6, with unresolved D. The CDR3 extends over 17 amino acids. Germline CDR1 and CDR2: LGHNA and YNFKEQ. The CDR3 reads CASSQDYPGRNNSPFHF. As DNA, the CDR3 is TGTGCCAGCAGCCAAGATTATCCCGGGAGAAATAATTCACCCTTCCACTTT.

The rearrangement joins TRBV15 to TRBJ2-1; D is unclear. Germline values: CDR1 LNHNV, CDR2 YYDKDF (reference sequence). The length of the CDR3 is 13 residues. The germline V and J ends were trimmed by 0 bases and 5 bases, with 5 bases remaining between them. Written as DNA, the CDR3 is TGTGCCACCAGCAGAGATCTCAACAATGAGCAGTTCTTC. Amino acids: CATSRDLNNEQFF.

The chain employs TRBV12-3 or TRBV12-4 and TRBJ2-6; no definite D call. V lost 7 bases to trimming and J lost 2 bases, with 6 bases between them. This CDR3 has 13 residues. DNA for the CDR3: TGTGCCAGCACACGGCCTGGGGCCAACGTCCTGACTTTC. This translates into CASTRPGANVLTF.

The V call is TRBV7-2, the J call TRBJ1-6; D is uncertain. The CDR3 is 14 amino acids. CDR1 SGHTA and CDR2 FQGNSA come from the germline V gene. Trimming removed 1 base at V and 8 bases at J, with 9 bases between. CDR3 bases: TGTGCCAGCAGCTTAGTCTCCCCCGATTCACCCCTCCACTTT. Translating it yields CASSLVSPDSPLHF.

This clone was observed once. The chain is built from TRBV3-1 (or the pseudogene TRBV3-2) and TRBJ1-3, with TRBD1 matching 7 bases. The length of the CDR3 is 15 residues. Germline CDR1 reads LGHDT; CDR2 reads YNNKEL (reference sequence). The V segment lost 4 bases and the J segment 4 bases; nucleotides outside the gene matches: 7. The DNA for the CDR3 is TGTGCCAGCAGCCTGACAGGGTCGGGCGGAAACACCATATATTTT. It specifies CASSLTGSGGNTIYF.

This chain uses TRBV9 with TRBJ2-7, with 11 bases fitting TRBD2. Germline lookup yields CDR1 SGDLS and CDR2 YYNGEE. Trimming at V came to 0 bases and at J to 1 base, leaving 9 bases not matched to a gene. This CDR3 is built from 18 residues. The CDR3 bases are TGTGCCAGCAGCGTAGGGTCTAGCGGGGGGCCCCGTTCCTACGAGCAGTACTTC. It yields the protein CASSVGSSGGPRSYEQYF.

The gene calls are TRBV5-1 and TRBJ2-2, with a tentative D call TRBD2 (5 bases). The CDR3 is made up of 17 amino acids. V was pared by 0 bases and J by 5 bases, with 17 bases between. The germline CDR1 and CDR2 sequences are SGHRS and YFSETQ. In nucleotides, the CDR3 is TGCGCCAGCAGCTTGGCCTTATCGGGGTCGGATACCGGGGAGCTGTTTTTT. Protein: CASSLALSGSDTGELFF.

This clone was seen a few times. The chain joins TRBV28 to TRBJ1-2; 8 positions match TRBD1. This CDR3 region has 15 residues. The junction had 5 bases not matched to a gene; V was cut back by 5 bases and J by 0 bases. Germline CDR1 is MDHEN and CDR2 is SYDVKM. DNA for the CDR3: TGTGCCAGCAGTCCGGGGGACAGGACTAACTATGGCTACACCTTC. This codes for CASSPGDRTNYGYTF.

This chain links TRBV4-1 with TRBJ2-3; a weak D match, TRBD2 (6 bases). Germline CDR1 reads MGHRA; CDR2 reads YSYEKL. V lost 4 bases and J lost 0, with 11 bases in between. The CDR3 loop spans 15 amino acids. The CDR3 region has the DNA TGCGCCAGCAGCCGTCGGGACTCCAGCACAGATACGCAGTATTTT. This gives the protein CASSRRDSSTDTQYF.